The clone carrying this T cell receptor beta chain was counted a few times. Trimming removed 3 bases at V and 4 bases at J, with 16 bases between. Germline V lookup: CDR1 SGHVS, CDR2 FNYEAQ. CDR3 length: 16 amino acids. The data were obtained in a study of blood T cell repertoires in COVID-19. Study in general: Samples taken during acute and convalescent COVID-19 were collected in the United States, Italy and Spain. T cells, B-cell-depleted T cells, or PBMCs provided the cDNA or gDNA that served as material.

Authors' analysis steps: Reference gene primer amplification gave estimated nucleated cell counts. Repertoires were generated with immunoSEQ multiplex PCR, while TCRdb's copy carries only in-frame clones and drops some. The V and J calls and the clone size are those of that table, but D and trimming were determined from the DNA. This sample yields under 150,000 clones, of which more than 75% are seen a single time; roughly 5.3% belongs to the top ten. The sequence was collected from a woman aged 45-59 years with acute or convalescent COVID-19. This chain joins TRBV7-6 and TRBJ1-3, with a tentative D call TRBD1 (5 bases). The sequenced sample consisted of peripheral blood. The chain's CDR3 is CASSFIQGIDGNTIYF. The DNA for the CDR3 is TGTGCCAGCAGCTTTATCCAGGGCATAGACGGAAACACCATATATTTT. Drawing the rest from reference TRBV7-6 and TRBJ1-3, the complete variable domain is GAGVSQSPRYKVTKRGQDVALRCDPISGHVSLYWYRQALGQGPEFLTYFNYEAQQDKSGLPNDRFSAERPEGSISTLTIQRTEQRDSAMYRCASSFIQGIDGNTIYFGEGSWLTVV.